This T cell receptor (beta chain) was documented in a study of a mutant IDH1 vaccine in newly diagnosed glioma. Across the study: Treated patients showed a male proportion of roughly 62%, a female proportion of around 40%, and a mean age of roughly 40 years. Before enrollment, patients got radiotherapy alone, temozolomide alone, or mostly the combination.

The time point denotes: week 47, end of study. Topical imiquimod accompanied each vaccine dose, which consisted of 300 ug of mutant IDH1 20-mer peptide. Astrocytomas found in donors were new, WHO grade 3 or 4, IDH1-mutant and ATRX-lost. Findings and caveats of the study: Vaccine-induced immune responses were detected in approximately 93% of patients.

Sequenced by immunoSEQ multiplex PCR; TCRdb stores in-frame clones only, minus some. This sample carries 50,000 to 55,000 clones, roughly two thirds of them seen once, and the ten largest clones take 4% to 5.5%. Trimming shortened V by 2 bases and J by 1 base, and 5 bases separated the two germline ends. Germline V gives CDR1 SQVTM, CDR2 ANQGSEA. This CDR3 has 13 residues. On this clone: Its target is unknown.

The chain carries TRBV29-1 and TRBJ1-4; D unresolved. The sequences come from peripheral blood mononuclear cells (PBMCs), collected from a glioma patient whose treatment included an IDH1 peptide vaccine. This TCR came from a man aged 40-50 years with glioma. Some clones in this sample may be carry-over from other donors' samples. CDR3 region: CSVEFGTNEKLFF. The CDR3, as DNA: TGCAGCGTTGAATTTGGAACTAATGAAAAACTGTTTTTT.